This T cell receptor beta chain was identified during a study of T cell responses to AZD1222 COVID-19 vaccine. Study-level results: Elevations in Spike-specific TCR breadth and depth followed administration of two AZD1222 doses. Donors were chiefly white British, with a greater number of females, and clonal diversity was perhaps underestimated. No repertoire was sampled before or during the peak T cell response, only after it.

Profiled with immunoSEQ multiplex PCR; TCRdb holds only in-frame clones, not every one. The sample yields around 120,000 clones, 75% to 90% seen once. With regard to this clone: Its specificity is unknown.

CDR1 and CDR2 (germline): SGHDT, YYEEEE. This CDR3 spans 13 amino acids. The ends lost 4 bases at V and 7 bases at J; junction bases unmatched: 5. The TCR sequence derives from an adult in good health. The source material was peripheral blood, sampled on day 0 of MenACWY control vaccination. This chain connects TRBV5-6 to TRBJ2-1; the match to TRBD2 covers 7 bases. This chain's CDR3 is CASSVGRVNEQFF. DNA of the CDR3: TGTGCCAGCAGCGTGGGGAGGGTTAATGAGCAGTTCTTC.